The TCR beta chain described here comes from a study of T cells in tuberculosis. Study-level background: The T cells targeted glucose monomycolate, a mycobacterial lipid, via CD1B. Study-wide points: The stringent gate may have excluded weak CD1B-GMM tetramer binders.

After thawing and overnight rest, PBMC were stained with GMM-loaded CD1B tetramer, viability dye and anti-CD3 for sorting. The lipid loaded on the CD1B tetramers was C32 glucose monomycolate from Rhodococcus equi. CD14-expressing monocytes were removed from PBMC before cryopreservation and sorting. No alpha-beta pairing information exists for these sequences. Clones were read by immunoSEQ multiplex PCR, and TCRdb kept only the in-frame ones, dropping some. There are roughly 61,000 clones in the sample; around 90% occur only once, and 20% to 25% lies in the top ten. Sequenced input: CD1b-GMM tetramer-negative cells sorted from PBMCs. The TCR was taken from an adult woman with latent tuberculosis.

The CDR3 DNA sequence: TGTGCCAGCAGACCTGGAGGGTTGGTGACTGAAGCTTTCTTT. Translation: CASRPGGLVTEAFF. The gene calls are TRBV6-1 and TRBJ1-1; D unclear. The CDR3 is 14 amino acids. Trimming shortened V by 6 bases and J by 5 bases, and 16 bases separated the two germline ends. The germline V gene encodes CDR1 MNHNS and CDR2 SASEGT.